This TCR beta chain was captured by sequencing in a study of CD8+ T cells in alopecia areata. Notes on the study in general: Between patients, shared TCR sequences were less clear than in mice. This was possibly due in part to HLA diversity in the patient population. It was lesional scalp, especially alopecia totalis/universalis, that showed higher clonality than normal scalp.

Treatment specified: oral pan-JAK inhibitor, 5-10 mg twice daily. Patients with alopecia areata provided lesional scalp punch biopsies as well as peripheral blood. Both CD4+ and CD8+ T cells were separated by sorting PBMCs. The ends were cut back, 0 bases at V and 6 bases at J, with 15 bases in the middle. The length of the CDR3 is 16 residues. Germline values: CDR1 MNHEY, CDR2 SVGAGI. Sequencing templates came from extracted RNA that was reverse transcribed into cDNA. Sequencing was performed with immunoSEQ multiplex PCR; in TCRdb, only in-frame clones are kept and a portion is missing. The profile covers roughly 99,000 clones, with roughly 84% appearing a single time and less than 30% taken by the ten largest. Comments on this clone: Its cognate antigen is unknown.

The starting material was CD8+ T cells sorted from blood, obtained at week 24, from a patient treated with tofacitinib. This chain connects TRBV6-5 to TRBJ2-1; a possible D gene is TRBD2 (7 bases). This receptor was obtained from a human donor with alopecia areata. CDR3 in DNA: TGTGCCAGCAGTTACTCGTCCGGGGGGCCCCTCAATGAGCAGTTCTTC. It encodes CASSYSSGGPLNEQFF.